Below, 28 T cell receptor beta chains from the same sample are listed, as sequenced in a study of spatial heterogeneity in lung cancer. One entry per CDR3 protein results from TCRdb running MiXCR on the 5' RACE reads. Here the sample spans around 98,000 distinct CDR3 sequences, less than 20% being singletons. Time point here: blood at routine non-recurrence follow-up after resection. Sequences were derived from PBMCs, sampled at follow-up. These receptors all come from a male donor with early-stage non-small cell lung cancer.

In this sample, this clonotype turned up many times. The rearrangement links TRBV29-1 to TRBJ1-1, with D uncertain. CDR1 and CDR2 from the germline V gene are SQVTM and ANQGSEA. CDR3 length: 12 residues. V was shortened by 0 bases and J by 4 bases, with 6 bases between the two germline ends. The CDR3 region has the DNA TGCAGCGTTGAAGAAGGGTCCACTGAAGCTTTCTTT. This translates into CSVEEGSTEAFF.

In this sample, this clonotype turned up a few times. The chain carries TRBV20-1 and TRBJ2-1, with 7 bases identical to TRBD2. Looked up from germline, CDR1 is DFQATT and CDR2 is SNEGSKA (reference sequence). The CDR3 length is 16 residues. V trimming: 2 bases; J trimming: 7 bases; junction bases outside the gene matches: 14. The CDR3 here is CSARLSRGGRYNEQFF. As DNA, the CDR3 is TGCAGTGCTAGACTTTCTCGGGGCGGGAGATATAATGAGCAGTTCTTC.

This chain uses TRBV3-1 with TRBJ2-7, with a possible D match to TRBD1 (5 bases). V lost 0 bases and J lost 4, with 10 bases in between. The CDR3 spans 14 residues. Germline CDR1 is LGHDT and CDR2 is YNNKEL (reference sequence). The CDR3 DNA reads as TGTGCCAGCAGCCAAGAGGGCAGGGTTTACGAGCAGTACTTC. This codes for CASSQEGRVYEQYF.

This sequence joins TRBV19 and TRBJ1-5; D call uncertain. CDR1 LNHDA and CDR2 SQIVND come from the germline V gene (reference sequence). The germline V and J ends were trimmed by 5 bases and 3 bases, with 14 bases remaining between them. The CDR3 is 15 amino acids. The CDR3 protein is CASSGSVLNNQPQHF. CDR3 nucleotides: TGTGCCAGTAGTGGGTCAGTTTTAAACAATCAGCCCCAGCATTTT.

The V gene is TRBV20-1, the J gene TRBJ2-5; no definite D call. The germline V and J ends were trimmed by 6 bases and 7 bases, with 9 bases remaining between them. CDR1 and CDR2 from the germline V gene are DFQATT and SNEGSKA (reference sequence). The CDR3 extends over 10 amino acids. CDR3 nucleotides: TGCAGTGCCCCCCTCGGGACCCAGTACTTC. Translated: CSAPLGTQYF.

The gene calls are TRBV11-2 and TRBJ2-5, with TRBD1 identical over 8 bases. V shed 6 bases, J shed 2 bases, and the junction held 8 bases outside the gene matches. The CDR3 is 15 residues long. Germline loops: CDR1 SGHAT, CDR2 FQNNGV. The CDR3 DNA is TGTGCCAGCAGGGGGACAGGAGTTCTACAAGAGACCCAGTACTTC. Protein sequence: CASRGTGVLQETQYF. The entire variable domain, with the rest obtained from reference TRBV11-2 and TRBJ2-5, is as follows: EAGVAQSPRYKIIEKRQSVAFWCNPISGHATLYWYQQILGQGPKLLIQFQNNGVVDDSQLPKDRFSAERLKGVDSTLKIQPAKLEDSAVYLCASRGTGVLQETQYFGPGTRLLVL.

This clonotype has more than one count but fewer than ten. CDR3 in amino acids: CASSSTGGRHNEQFF. Here the CDR3 DNA reads TGTGCCAGCAGTTCGACAGGGGGCCGACACAATGAGCAGTTCTTC. The chain employs TRBV25-1 and TRBJ2-1; 10 bases align to TRBD1. The V gene end was trimmed by 5 bases and the J gene end by 5 bases; junction bases not matched to a gene: 6. The germline V gene has CDR1 MGHDK and CDR2 SYGVNS. The CDR3 is made up of 15 amino acids. Complete variable domain (other parts from reference TRBV25-1 and TRBJ2-1): EADIYQTPRYLVIGTGKKITLECSQTMGHDKMYWYQQDPGMELHLIHYSYGVNSTEKGDLSSESTVSRIRTEHFPLTLESARPSHTSQYLCASSSTGGRHNEQFFGPGTRLTVL.

As to this clonotype: One end of the junction varies from germline; a read error may be responsible. The V and J genes are TRBV20-1 and TRBJ1-1, with unresolved D. CDR3 length equals 14 residues. Germline loops: CDR1 DFQATT, CDR2 SNEGSKA (reference sequence). CDR3 sequence (DNA): TGCAGTGCTAGTCGTTACGGAACGAACGCTGAAGCTTTCTTT. Its protein product is CSASRYGTNAEAFF.

The chain employs TRBV15 and TRBJ2-1; 9 nucleotides agree with TRBD1. CDR1 is LNHNV, CDR2 YYDKDF, per germline (reference sequence). The length of the CDR3 is 16 residues. The V segment lost 5 bases and the J segment 4 bases; nucleotides outside the gene matches: 9. In nucleotides, the CDR3 is TGTGCCACCAGCGAACGACAGGGGGTCAGATACAATGAGCAGTTCTTC. Translated, it gives CATSERQGVRYNEQFF. The full variable domain, with the rest looked up from reference TRBV15 and TRBJ2-1, is DAMVIQNPRYQVTQFGKPVTLSCSQTLNHNVMYWYQQKSSQAPKLLFHYYDKDFNNEADTPDNFQSRRPNTSFCFLDIRSPGLGDTAMYLCATSERQGVRYNEQFFGPGTRLTVL.

This clonotype was counted at least ten times. The chain has TRBV30 and TRBJ2-3; perhaps D is TRBD1 or TRBD2 (6 bases each). The ends were cut back, 6 bases at V and 3 bases at J, with 16 bases in the middle. In germline, CDR1 is GTSNPN, CDR2 SVGIG (reference sequence). CDR3 size: 14 residues. The CDR3 loop is CACWSGAGTDTQYF. Written as DNA, the CDR3 is TGTGCCTGCTGGTCGGGGGCCGGGACAGATACGCAGTATTTT.

The sample holds a few counts of this clonotype. The V and J genes are TRBV4-2 and TRBJ2-2, with 12 bases that match TRBD2. This CDR3 contains 16 residues. CDR1 is LGHNA, CDR2 YNFKEQ, per germline. V shed 3 bases, J shed 4 bases, and the junction held 3 bases outside the gene matches. The CDR3 DNA follows: TGTGCCAGCAGCCACCAGACTAGCGGGAGCACCGGGGAGCTGTTTTTT. Translating gives CASSHQTSGSTGELFF.

This clonotype was seen ten or more times. The V and J genes are TRBV7-8 and TRBJ2-2, with D possibly being TRBD2 (6 bases). Trimming stripped 7 bases from V and 1 base from J, with 10 bases between. The CDR3 contains 14 residues. From germline, CDR1 is SGHVS and CDR2 FQNEAQ. CDR3 protein: CASMEGWNTGELFF. The CDR3 bases are TGTGCCAGCATGGAGGGCTGGAACACCGGGGAGCTGTTTTTT.

The chain joins TRBV12-3 or TRBV12-4 to TRBJ2-1, with 10 bases fitting TRBD2. J lost 1 base, V lost 8 bases, and 5 bases had no gene match. This CDR3 spans 15 amino acids. This chain's CDR3 is CASRLAGGSYNEQFF. CDR3 sequence (DNA): TGTGCCAGCCGATTAGCGGGAGGATCCTACAATGAGCAGTTCTTC.

This clonotype turned up a few times. V usage is TRBV12-3 or TRBV12-4 and J usage is TRBJ2-1; 15 bases match TRBD2. The CDR3 runs to 18 residues. V lost 4 bases to trimming and J lost 5 bases; unmatched junction nucleotides: 9. In DNA, the CDR3 is TGTGCCAGCAGTTATAGTGGACTAGCGGGAGGGACCCACAATGAGCAGTTCTTC. Translating it yields CASSYSGLAGGTHNEQFF.

This clonotype was seen repeatedly, ten times or more. V gene TRBV15 combines with J gene TRBJ1-5, with a tentative D call TRBD1 (6 bases). There are 14 residues in the CDR3. Trimming took off 1 base at V and 6 bases at J, with 10 bases between the two ends. CDR1 is LNHNV and CDR2 is YYDKDF in the germline V gene (reference sequence). This chain's CDR3 is CATSRGGGGQPQHF. The CDR3 nucleotides are TGTGCCACCAGCAGAGGTGGGGGCGGTCAGCCCCAGCATTTT.

This clonotype was found many times. The V call is TRBV12-3 or TRBV12-4, the J call TRBJ1-4, with D unclear. Trimming left V 1 base short and J 8 bases short, with 5 bases between. The CDR3 runs to 12 residues. The CDR3 nucleotides read TGTGCCAGCAGTTTAGATGCGGAAAAACTGTTTTTT. Its protein product is CASSLDAEKLFF.

The chain joins TRBV29-1 to TRBJ1-1; 7 bases map to TRBD1. V lost 7 bases, J lost 0 bases, and 8 bases stayed unmatched. The CDR3 has 14 residues. Germline values: CDR1 SQVTM, CDR2 ANQGSEA. CDR3 loop: CSAQGTDMNTEAFF. CDR3 nucleotides: TGCAGCGCCCAAGGGACAGACATGAACACTGAAGCTTTCTTT. Together with reference TRBV29-1 and TRBJ1-1, the CDR3 gives the full variable domain: SAVISQKPSRDICQRGTSLTIQCQVDSQVTMMFWYRQQPGQSLTLIATANQGSEATYESGFVIDKFPISRPNLTFSTLTVSNMSPEDSSIYLCSAQGTDMNTEAFFGQGTRLTVV.

The chain combines TRBV20-1 with TRBJ2-3; D possibly corresponds to TRBD1 (6 bases). V shed 0 bases and J shed 6 bases, with 13 bases lying between them. CDR3 length equals 14 residues. The germline V gene encodes CDR1 DFQATT and CDR2 SNEGSKA (reference sequence). The CDR3 bases are TGCAGTGCTAGAGATCAAGGGGGTAGGGATACGCAGTATTTT. Protein sequence: CSARDQGGRDTQYF.

This clonotype was seen repeatedly, ten times or more. This chain links TRBV6-2 or TRBV6-3 with TRBJ1-5, with D unclear. Germline CDR1 and CDR2: MNHEY and SVGEGT. This CDR3 spans 14 amino acids. With 0 bases removed from V and 1 base from J, the gap between germline ends came to 4 bases. In nucleotides, the CDR3 is TGTGCCAGCAGTTACTCCACAAGCAATCAGCCCCAGCATTTT. Encoded protein: CASSYSTSNQPQHF.

V and J are TRBV5-1 and TRBJ2-7; D is unclear. V dropped 6 bases and J dropped 5 bases, with 12 bases sitting between them. Germline V gives CDR1 SGHRS, CDR2 YFSETQ. This CDR3 has 12 amino acids. The CDR3, as DNA: TGCGCCAGCACCCCCTTAGTCGACGAGCAGTACGTC. It yields the protein CASTPLVDEQYV.

There are many counts of this clonotype. The chain couples TRBV19 to TRBJ1-5; D is unresolved. Trimming pared 5 bases from V and 7 bases from J, leaving 12 bases between. The CDR3 spans 13 residues. Germline V CDR1 and CDR2: LNHDA, SQIVND (reference sequence). The CDR3 sequence is CASSQGRLQPQHF. The CDR3 nucleotides read TGTGCCAGTAGTCAAGGGAGATTGCAGCCCCAGCATTTT.

The J gene is TRBJ2-1, the V gene TRBV24-1; no reliable D call. With 6 bases removed from V and 7 bases from J, the gap between germline ends came to 12 bases. Germline assignment: CDR1 KGHDR and CDR2 SFDVKD. The CDR3 is 13 residues long. CDR3: CATSKPVGNEQFF. The CDR3 DNA follows: TGTGCCACCAGTAAACCGGTGGGGAATGAGCAGTTCTTC.

This clonotype has ten or more counts. V is TRBV5-4 and J is TRBJ2-3, with a weak D call TRBD2 (6 bases). The ends were cut back, 0 bases at V and 6 bases at J, with 8 bases in the middle. The CDR3 loop spans 13 amino acids. CDR1 is SGHNT, CDR2 YYREEE, per germline (reference sequence). CDR3 sequence reads: CASSLAGRDTQYF. CDR3 sequence (DNA): TGTGCCAGCAGCTTGGCGGGGAGGGATACGCAGTATTTT.

The chain uses TRBV5-4 and TRBJ2-3; TRBD1 might be the D (8 bases). The CDR3 runs to 15 residues. Germline assignment: CDR1 SGHNT and CDR2 YYREEE (reference sequence). V lost 6 bases and J lost 9, with 23 bases in between. The CDR3 is CASTQTGGDSGTQYF. CDR3 sequence (DNA): TGTGCCAGCACCCAAACAGGGGGGGATTCTGGGACGCAGTATTTT.

This clonotype has more than one count but fewer than ten. J is TRBJ1-1 and V is TRBV2; TRBD1 aligns across 10 bases. CDR1 and CDR2 from the germline V gene are SNHLY and FYNNEI. Trimming removed 6 bases from V and 5 bases from J; junction bases left unmatched: 9. The CDR3 totals 15 residues. This chain's CDR3 is CASRPDRGRGTEAFF. Here the CDR3 DNA reads TGTGCCAGCAGGCCCGACAGGGGGCGTGGGACTGAAGCTTTCTTT. Full variable domain (missing parts from reference TRBV2 and TRBJ1-1): EPEVTQTPSHQVTQMGQEVILRCVPISNHLYFYWYRQILGQKVEFLVSFYNNEISEKSEIFDDQFSVERPDGSNFTLKIRSTKLEDSAMYFCASRPDRGRGTEAFFGQGTRLTVV.

The chain has TRBV5-1 and TRBJ1-6; TRBD1 is a possible D gene (5 bases). Trimming pared 7 bases from V and 7 bases from J, leaving 21 bases between. The CDR3 consists of 16 residues. Germline CDR1 SGHRS, CDR2 YFSETQ. The CDR3 sequence is CASHKGLDSTNSPLHF. CDR3 DNA sequence: TGCGCCAGCCACAAGGGCCTCGACAGCACGAATTCACCCCTCCACTTT.

This clonotype was observed a few times. The V gene is TRBV9, the J gene TRBJ1-4; 9 nucleotides line up with TRBD1. The CDR3 totals 14 residues. Unmatched junction bases numbered 5, after V lost 3 bases and J lost 8 bases. CDR1 SGDLS and CDR2 YYNGEE come from the germline V gene. The CDR3 sequence is CASSEGQGEEKLFF. The CDR3 DNA follows: TGTGCCAGCAGCGAGGGACAGGGAGAAGAAAAACTGTTTTTT.

There are many counts of this clonotype. The chain combines TRBV12-3 or TRBV12-4 with TRBJ2-2, with D unresolved. The V gene lost 6 bases and the J gene lost 6 bases, with 8 bases spanning the gap. The CDR3 is 12 amino acids. CDR3 region: CASSYPAGELFF. In DNA, the CDR3 is TGTGCCAGCAGCTACCCGGCCGGGGAGCTGTTTTTT.